The next 22 T cell receptor beta chains were all read from a single sample in a study of OX40 agonist ivuxolimab in advanced cancers. Data came from immunoSEQ multiplex PCR; TCRdb stores just in-frame clones and leaves some out. The sample shows tens of thousands of clones, over 75% of them seen only once. Sequenced here: CD4+ or CD8+ T cells sorted from blood, sampled in a trial of the OX40 agonist ivuxolimab. The receptors here all came from an adult with an advanced solid tumor such as melanoma, head and neck, liver or kidney cancer.

V and J are TRBV7-3 and TRBJ1-1, with D perhaps matching TRBD1 (5 bases). This CDR3 region has 13 residues. Trimming shortened V by 2 bases and J by 6 bases, and 10 bases separated the two germline ends. Germline CDR1 reads SGHTA; CDR2 reads FQGTGA. CDR3 protein: CASSLGGGAEAFF. DNA of the CDR3: TGTGCCAGCAGCTTAGGGGGTGGGGCTGAAGCTTTCTTT.

The V gene is TRBV18, the J gene TRBJ1-2, with 8 bases lining up with TRBD1. Germline trimming cut 1 base from V and 5 bases from J; bases unmatched to any gene: 15. The CDR3 totals 18 residues. CDR1 and CDR2 (germline): KGHSH, LQKENI. The CDR3 DNA reads TGTGCCAGCTCACCACAGAGACAGGGGCCAGGGGTCTTTTATGGCTACACCTTC. Translating it yields CASSPQRQGPGVFYGYTF.

This sequence joins TRBV9 and TRBJ2-4, with D unclear. V lost 4 bases and J 8 bases, leaving 13 bases between the germline ends. The germline gives CDR1 SGDLS, CDR2 YYNGEE. CDR3 size: 13 residues. The DNA for the CDR3 is TGTGCCAGCAGCACCGACACGGATTACATTCAGTACTTC. Its protein is CASSTDTDYIQYF. Full variable domain (rest looked up from reference TRBV9 and TRBJ2-4): DSGVTQTPKHLITATGQRVTLRCSPRSGDLSVYWYQQSLDQGLQFLIQYYNGEERAKGNILERFSAQQFPDLHSELNLSSLELGDSALYFCASSTDTDYIQYFGAGTRLSVL.

V is TRBV6-1 and J is TRBJ2-7; 7 positions agree with TRBD1. The CDR3 sequence is 11 residues long. J lost 7 bases, V lost 6 bases, and 3 bases had no gene match. Per germline, CDR1 MNHNS and CDR2 SASEGT. CDR3 coding DNA: TGTGCCAGCAGACAGGGGATGGAGCAGTACTTC. Protein: CASRQGMEQYF.

Only a few counts were recorded for this clone. The rearrangement joins TRBV15 to TRBJ1-3; D gene uncertain. CDR3 size: 11 residues. Germline V lookup: CDR1 LNHNV, CDR2 YYDKDF (reference sequence). Trimming stripped 4 bases from V and 6 bases from J, with 4 bases between. CDR3 bases: TGTGCCACCAGCACCTTAAACACCATATATTTT. Translating gives CATSTLNTIYF.

V is TRBV7-9 and J is TRBJ1-1; the D is unclear. Trimming took off 0 bases at V and 0 bases at J, with 20 bases between the two ends. CDR3 size: 19 residues. Germline V gene lookup returns CDR1 SEHNR and CDR2 FQNEAQ (reference sequence). This CDR3 is CASSLAIKARPFMNTEAFF. CDR3 coding DNA: TGTGCCAGCAGCTTAGCAATCAAGGCTCGCCCCTTCATGAACACTGAAGCTTTCTTT.

To note about this clone: Other DNA sequences within the sample encode an identical CDR3. The chain couples TRBV27 to TRBJ2-7; D uncertain. Per the germline V gene, CDR1 is MNHEY and CDR2 is SMNVEV (reference sequence). The CDR3 is 10 residues long. The germline V and J ends were trimmed by 8 bases and 4 bases, with 6 bases remaining between them. The CDR3 sequence is CASGRYEQYF. The CDR3 bases are TGTGCCAGCGGGCGGTACGAGCAGTACTTC.

The chain couples TRBV29-1 to TRBJ1-2; D is perhaps TRBD1 (5 bases). CDR1 SQVTM and CDR2 ANQGSEA come from the germline V gene. V lost 4 bases and J 4 bases, leaving 13 bases between the germline ends. The CDR3 length is 13 residues. The CDR3: CSVGSGTGYGYTF. The CDR3 bases are TGCAGCGTTGGATCCGGGACGGGCTATGGCTACACCTTC.

The CDR3 nucleotides read TGCGCCAGCAGCTTACGGACAGGCCGCACAGATACGCAGTATTTT. Residues: CASSLRTGRTDTQYF. This chain uses TRBV5-1 with TRBJ2-3; TRBD1 aligns across 7 bases. Germline V gene sequence: CDR1 SGHRS, CDR2 YFSETQ. J was trimmed by 1 base and V by 2 bases; bases with no gene match: 4. This CDR3 spans 15 amino acids. The full variable domain, its missing parts supplied by reference TRBV5-1 and TRBJ2-3, is KAGVTQTPRYLIKTRGQQVTLSCSPISGHRSVSWYQQTPGQGLQFLFEYFSETQRNKGNFPGRFSGRQFSNSRSEMNVSTLELGDSALYLCASSLRTGRTDTQYFGPGTRLTVL.

This sequence joins TRBV6-5 and TRBJ2-1; no firm D call. The CDR3 extends over 15 amino acids. V was cut by 6 bases and J by 0 bases, with 12 bases left in between. Germline CDR1 is MNHEY and CDR2 is SVGAGI. The CDR3 nucleotides read TGTGCCAGCAGGGACCGGGTGAGCTCCTACAATGAGCAGTTCTTC. Translated: CASRDRVSSYNEQFF.

The rearrangement joins TRBV11-2 to TRBJ1-2; 7 bases map to TRBD1. The CDR3 runs 14 residues. In germline, CDR1 is SGHAT, CDR2 FQNNGV. V was clipped by 5 bases and J by 1 base; unmatched bases: 4. This CDR3 reads CASSPTGVNYGYTF. The CDR3, as DNA: TGTGCCAGCAGCCCAACAGGGGTTAACTATGGCTACACCTTC.

The gene calls are TRBV19 and TRBJ2-7; the match to TRBD2 covers 7 bases. J was trimmed by 5 bases and V by 5 bases; bases with no gene match: 6. CDR3 length equals 13 residues. Germline V gene data show CDR1 as LNHDA and CDR2 as SQIVND (reference sequence). The CDR3 here is CASSLRGGHEQYF. For the CDR3, the DNA is TGTGCCAGTAGTTTGAGGGGAGGGCACGAGCAGTACTTC.

V usage is TRBV11-3 and J usage is TRBJ2-1; 9 bases map to TRBD1. The CDR3 is 14 residues long. V lost 5 bases and J lost 7; bases outside the gene matches: 6. Germline CDR1 and CDR2: SGHNT and YENEEA. CDR3 sequence: CASSLGDRGNEQFF. CDR3 bases: TGTGCCAGCAGCCTAGGCGACAGGGGGAATGAGCAGTTCTTC.

CDR3 loop: CASSTQQGARAEAFF. The CDR3 DNA sequence: TGTGCCAGCAGTACCCAACAGGGGGCTCGGGCTGAAGCTTTCTTT. V usage is TRBV6-6 and J usage is TRBJ1-1; 9 bases are shared with TRBD1. The CDR3 is 15 residues long. V gave up 5 bases and J gave up 6 bases; unmatched junction bases: 10. The V gene's germline CDR1 is MNHNY and CDR2 SVGAGI (reference sequence).

This chain connects TRBV10-3 to TRBJ2-7; 9 positions match TRBD1. Trimming took 10 bases from V and 6 from J; bases not matched to a gene: 7. The germline V gene encodes CDR1 ENHRY and CDR2 SYGVKD. The CDR3 sequence is 12 residues long. The CDR3 protein is CATRTGEGEQYF. CDR3 sequence (DNA): TGTGCCACCCGGACAGGGGAGGGCGAGCAGTACTTC.

The gene calls are TRBV19 and TRBJ2-5; no definite D call. CDR3 length equals 13 residues. Trimming shortened V by 8 bases and J by 2 bases, and 12 bases separated the two germline ends. Germline CDR1 LNHDA, CDR2 SQIVND (reference sequence). The CDR3: CASPQAGQETQYF. The CDR3 DNA sequence: TGTGCCAGTCCCCAGGCCGGACAAGAGACCCAGTACTTC.

This chain uses TRBV19 with TRBJ1-5, with 9 bases lining up with TRBD1. The CDR3 runs 15 residues. With 4 bases clipped from V and 1 base from J, the junction kept 2 bases outside the gene matches. CDR1 and CDR2 from the germline V gene are LNHDA and SQIVND (reference sequence). The DNA of the CDR3 is TGTGCCAGTAGTACCGACAGGGGGAGCAATCAGCCCCAGCATTTT. Its protein is CASSTDRGSNQPQHF.

The rearrangement joins TRBV30 to TRBJ2-7; TRBD1 aligns across 9 bases. Germline trimming cut 4 bases from V and 2 bases from J; bases unmatched to any gene: 0. CDR1 is GTSNPN and CDR2 is SVGIG in the germline V gene (reference sequence). This CDR3 spans 12 amino acids. The chain's CDR3 is CAWNRGPYEQYF. The CDR3 region has the DNA TGTGCCTGGAACAGGGGGCCCTACGAGCAGTACTTC.

The chain combines TRBV2 with TRBJ2-1; D is undetermined. Looked up from germline, CDR1 is SNHLY and CDR2 is FYNNEI. This CDR3 has 16 amino acids. V shed 0 bases and J shed 3 bases, with 12 bases lying between them. The CDR3 nucleotides read TGTGCCAGCAGTGAAGCCCTAGACTGGGTCTACAATGAGCAGTTCTTC. It encodes CASSEALDWVYNEQFF.

The V gene is TRBV2, the J gene TRBJ1-1; D not resolved. Looked up from germline, CDR1 is SNHLY and CDR2 is FYNNEI. Trimming cost V 3 bases and J 9 bases, with 11 bases left between them. The CDR3 is 12 residues long. DNA for the CDR3: TGTGCCAGCAGTGATCGGGTCAGCCAAGCTTTCTTT. Amino acids: CASSDRVSQAFF.

The CDR3 nucleotides read TGTGCCAGCAGTAGTATCACTGAAGCTTTCTTT. This sequence encodes CASSSITEAFF. The V gene is TRBV6-6, the J gene TRBJ1-1, with unresolved D. Trimming cost V 5 bases and J 4 bases, with 5 bases left between them. Germline V lookup: CDR1 MNHNY, CDR2 SVGAGI (reference sequence). This CDR3 comprises 11 residues.

V is TRBV12-5 and J is TRBJ1-2; a weak D match, TRBD1 (6 bases). This CDR3 comprises 15 residues. V lost 7 bases and J lost 7, with 22 bases in between. Germline V gene sequence: CDR1 LGHNT, CDR2 FRNRAP. The CDR3, as DNA: TGTGCTAGTGACGGCAGGGGTGGGAGTTCGAGTGGCTACACCTTC. Translated, it gives CASDGRGGSSSGYTF. The variable domain in full, completed from reference TRBV12-5 and TRBJ1-2, reads DARVTQTPRHKVTEMGQEVTMRCQPILGHNTVFWYRQTMMQGLELLAYFRNRAPLDDSGMPKDRFSAEMPDATLATLKIQPSEPRDSAVYFCASDGRGGSSSGYTFGSGTRLTVV.